This TCR beta chain comes out of a study of blood T cell repertoires in COVID-19. One Seattle source followed patients from active infection through their disease course. Under the authors' procedure: By means of reference gene primer amplification, nucleated cell counts were estimated. TCRdb keeps only in-frame clones here, not all; method: immunoSEQ multiplex PCR. D and trimming were read from the DNA, whereas the V and J calls and clone size are those reported in that table. The sample carries 150,000 or so clones, 82% recorded once. The length of the CDR3 is 13 residues. Trimming shortened V by 3 bases and J by 9 bases, and 9 bases separated the two germline ends. Looked up from germline, CDR1 is MDHEN and CDR2 is SYDVKM. This clone occurred once.

This TCR was recovered from a woman between 40 and 55 years old with COVID-19, enrolled during active disease. Sample: peripheral blood. The V gene is TRBV28, the J gene TRBJ1-6; possibly TRBD1 for D (5 bases). The CDR3 bases are TGTGCCAGCAGTTTCCGGGGGAGTTCACCCCTCCACTTT. It translates to CASSFRGSSPLHF.